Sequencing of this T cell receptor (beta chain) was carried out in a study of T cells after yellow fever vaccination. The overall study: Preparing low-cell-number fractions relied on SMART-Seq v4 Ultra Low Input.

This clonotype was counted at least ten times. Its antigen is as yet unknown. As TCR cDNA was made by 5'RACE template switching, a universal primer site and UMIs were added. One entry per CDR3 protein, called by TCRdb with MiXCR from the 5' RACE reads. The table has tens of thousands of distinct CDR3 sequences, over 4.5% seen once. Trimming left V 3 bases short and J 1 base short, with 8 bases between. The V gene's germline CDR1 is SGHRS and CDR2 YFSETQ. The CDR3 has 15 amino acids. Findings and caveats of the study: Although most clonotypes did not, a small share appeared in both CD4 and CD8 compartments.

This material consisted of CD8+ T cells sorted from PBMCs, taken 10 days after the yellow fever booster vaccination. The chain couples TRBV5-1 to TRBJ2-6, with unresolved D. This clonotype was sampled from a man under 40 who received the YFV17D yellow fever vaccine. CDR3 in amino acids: CASSYRTSGANVLTF. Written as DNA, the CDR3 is TGCGCCAGCAGCTACCGAACATCTGGGGCCAACGTCCTGACTTTC. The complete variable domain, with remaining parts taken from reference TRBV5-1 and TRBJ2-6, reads KAGVTQTPRYLIKTRGQQVTLSCSPISGHRSVSWYQQTPGQGLQFLFEYFSETQRNKGNFPGRFSGRQFSNSRSEMNVSTLELGDSALYLCASSYRTSGANVLTFGAGSRLTVL.